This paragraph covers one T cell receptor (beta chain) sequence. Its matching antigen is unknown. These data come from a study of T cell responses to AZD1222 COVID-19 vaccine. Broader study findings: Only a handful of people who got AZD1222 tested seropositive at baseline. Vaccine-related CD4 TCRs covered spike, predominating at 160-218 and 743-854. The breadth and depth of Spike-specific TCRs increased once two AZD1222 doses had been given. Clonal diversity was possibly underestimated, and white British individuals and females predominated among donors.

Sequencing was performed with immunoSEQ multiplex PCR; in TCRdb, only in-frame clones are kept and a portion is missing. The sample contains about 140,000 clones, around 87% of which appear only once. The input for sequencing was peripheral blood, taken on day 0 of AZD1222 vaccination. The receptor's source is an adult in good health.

DNA for the CDR3: TGTGCCAGCACAGAGCGGGGGTACGGATATCAGCCCCAGCATTTT. Its protein is CASTERGYGYQPQHF. The genes are TRBV28 and TRBJ1-5; D might be TRBD1 (5 bases). Trimming left V 7 bases short and J 5 bases short, with 18 bases between. Germline values: CDR1 MDHEN, CDR2 SYDVKM. This CDR3 has 15 residues.